One sample yielded the 4 T cell receptor beta chains listed below, sequenced in a study of T cell responses to AZD1222 COVID-19 vaccine. TCRdb's copy holds only in-frame clones and misses some; the assay was immunoSEQ multiplex PCR. Of around 130,000 clones listed, around 94% are singletons. Sequenced here: peripheral blood, sampled on day 0 of AZD1222 vaccination. The receptors originated from an adult in good health.

This chain uses TRBV29-1 with TRBJ1-1; 8 bases match TRBD1. CDR1 is SQVTM, CDR2 ANQGSEA, per germline. The CDR3 extends over 13 amino acids. V lost 0 bases and J lost 6; bases outside the gene matches: 3. The CDR3: CSVEEGQGAEAFF. The CDR3 DNA is TGCAGCGTTGAAGAAGGACAGGGTGCTGAAGCTTTCTTT.

This chain links TRBV6-1 with TRBJ2-7; 7 bases are a match to TRBD1. Germline CDR1 reads MNHNS; CDR2 reads SASEGT. CDR3 length: 15 amino acids. V lost 2 bases and J lost 0; bases outside the gene matches: 4. This CDR3 is CASSEQGVASYEQYF. The DNA of the CDR3 is TGTGCCAGCAGTGAACAGGGGGTAGCCTCCTACGAGCAGTACTTC.

This chain joins TRBV7-2 and TRBJ2-3; TRBD2 matches 15 bases. CDR1 and CDR2 from the germline V gene are SGHTA and FQGNSA. The CDR3 length is 16 residues. The trim removed 4 bases at V and 7 bases at J, leaving 6 bases unmatched. The CDR3 DNA reads as TGTGCCAGCAGCTCTTTGGGACTAGCGGGGGGCAATACGCAGTATTTT. Protein: CASSSLGLAGGNTQYF.

The chain has TRBV9 and TRBJ2-1, with 8 bases lining up with TRBD1. The CDR3 is 15 amino acids. CDR1 is SGDLS, CDR2 YYNGEE, per germline. The trim removed 3 bases at V and 4 bases at J, leaving 6 bases unmatched. Here the CDR3 reads CASSARTGIYNEQFF. CDR3 bases: TGTGCCAGCAGCGCAAGGACAGGGATTTACAATGAGCAGTTCTTC.